The entry that follows covers one T cell receptor beta chain sequence. As originally analysed: Counts of nucleated cells, estimated from reference gene primer amplification, were obtained. Clones were sequenced by immunoSEQ multiplex PCR, and TCRdb holds only the in-frame ones, with some missing. For V, J and clone size, that table is used; D and trimming come from the DNA. The sample holds about 200,000 clones, less than 85% seen once. The source of the sample is a study of blood T cell repertoires in COVID-19. Study overall: Samples came from the United States, Italy and Spain, spanning acute and convalescent COVID-19.

In germline, CDR1 is LNHDA, CDR2 SQIVND (reference sequence). Trimming at V came to 5 bases and at J to 0 bases, leaving 4 bases not matched to a gene. The length of the CDR3 is 15 residues. The sequencing sample was made of peripheral blood. The clonotype originates from a man aged 50-60 years who had recovered from COVID-19. This rearrangement joins TRBV19 to TRBJ2-3; 8 positions agree with TRBD1. The CDR3, as DNA: TGTGCCAGTAGTGCCGACAGGGGTAGCACAGATACGCAGTATTTT. This translates into CASSADRGSTDTQYF.